The rows below give T cell receptor beta chains drawn from one sample of a study of human T cells and chemical hapten exposure. One entry per CDR3 protein results from TCRdb running MiXCR on the RACE reads. The sample lists more than 70,000 distinct CDR3 sequences, about 8.8% occurring once. Sequenced input: whole blood. These receptors were taken from a female donor in good health. Some clones in this sample may be carry-over from other donors' samples. Both conserved end residues are part of each CDR3. The order of the fields is J gene, D gene, V gene, CDR3 protein. D genes are given only for firm matches.

j_gene: TRBJ1-1
d_gene: TRBD1
v_gene: TRBV9
CDR3aa: CASSSGTGAVNTEAFF

j_gene: TRBJ2-4
d_gene: TRBD1
v_gene: TRBV20-1
CDR3aa: CSATPGQGQPLAKNIQYF

j_gene: TRBJ2-5
d_gene: NA
v_gene: TRBV29-1
CDR3aa: CSVEWGSQRQETQYF

j_gene: TRBJ1-5
d_gene: NA
v_gene: TRBV7-8
CDR3aa: CASSLKGFLNQPQHF

j_gene: TRBJ2-3
d_gene: TRBD2
v_gene: TRBV19
CDR3aa: CAGSRVAGGAETQYF

j_gene: TRBJ2-5
d_gene: NA
v_gene: TRBV2
CDR3aa: CASSDPWELETQYF

j_gene: TRBJ2-3
d_gene: NA
v_gene: TRBV21-1
CDR3aa: CASSPGWGTSTDTQYF

j_gene: TRBJ1-2
d_gene: NA
v_gene: TRBV7-2
CDR3aa: CASLRGRSSNYGYTF

j_gene: TRBJ2-1
d_gene: TRBD1
v_gene: TRBV29-1
CDR3aa: CSVGQGGNEQFF

j_gene: TRBJ2-1
d_gene: TRBD1
v_gene: TRBV11-2
CDR3aa: CASSSDRGRDEQFF

j_gene: TRBJ1-6
d_gene: NA
v_gene: TRBV21-1
CDR3aa: CASHLPPGQLNSPLHF

j_gene: TRBJ2-1
d_gene: TRBD2
v_gene: TRBV28
CDR3aa: CASSFRWDYNNEQFF

j_gene: TRBJ1-1
d_gene: TRBD1
v_gene: TRBV3-1
CDR3aa: CASTGQGAGTEAFF

j_gene: TRBJ2-7
d_gene: TRBD2
v_gene: TRBV20-1
CDR3aa: CSATPLAGDPYEQYF

j_gene: TRBJ2-3
d_gene: NA
v_gene: TRBV7-8
CDR3aa: CASSLVRGLDTQYF

j_gene: TRBJ1-5
d_gene: TRBD1
v_gene: TRBV20-1
CDR3aa: CSGTGGNQPQHF

j_gene: TRBJ1-1
d_gene: NA
v_gene: TRBV5-1
CDR3aa: CASSLGTPPEAFF

j_gene: TRBJ1-2
d_gene: NA
v_gene: TRBV5-1
CDR3aa: CASSLSGASYGYTF

j_gene: TRBJ2-3
d_gene: NA
v_gene: TRBV7-2
CDR3aa: CASSSQSTDTQYF

j_gene: TRBJ2-6
d_gene: NA
v_gene: TRBV7-9
CDR3aa: CASTNIWAEGANVLTF

j_gene: TRBJ2-2
d_gene: NA
v_gene: TRBV9
CDR3aa: CASSYTGELFF

j_gene: TRBJ2-5
d_gene: TRBD2
v_gene: TRBV11-2
CDR3aa: CASSLLAGDETQYF

j_gene: TRBJ2-5
d_gene: NA
v_gene: TRBV4-1
CDR3aa: CASSQGQNIETQYF

j_gene: TRBJ1-4
d_gene: NA
v_gene: TRBV5-1
CDR3aa: CASSSTNMDEKLFF

j_gene: TRBJ1-2
d_gene: NA
v_gene: TRBV12-3/TRBV12-4
CDR3aa: CASSLARRIYGYTF

j_gene: TRBJ1-3
d_gene: TRBD1
v_gene: TRBV5-1
CDR3aa: CASSFSTGTISGNTIYF

j_gene: TRBJ2-1
d_gene: TRBD1
v_gene: TRBV29-1
CDR3aa: CSARQGAMDEQFF

j_gene: TRBJ1-5
d_gene: NA
v_gene: TRBV12-3/TRBV12-4
CDR3aa: CASSFEGRPQHF

j_gene: TRBJ2-6
d_gene: NA
v_gene: TRBV3-1
CDR3aa: CASINLGAGANVLTF

j_gene: TRBJ1-2
d_gene: NA
v_gene: TRBV12-3/TRBV12-4
CDR3aa: CASSLDLNYGYTF

j_gene: TRBJ2-5
d_gene: TRBD1
v_gene: TRBV7-6
CDR3aa: CASSLGGQGAETQYF

j_gene: TRBJ2-4
d_gene: NA
v_gene: TRBV21-1
CDR3aa: CASSKCKGLADLAKNIQYF

j_gene: TRBJ1-4
d_gene: NA
v_gene: TRBV10-2
CDR3aa: CASSESGGGEKLFF

j_gene: TRBJ1-5
d_gene: NA
v_gene: TRBV19
CDR3aa: CASRIGISNQPQHF

j_gene: TRBJ2-3
d_gene: NA
v_gene: TRBV27
CDR3aa: CASSLWGERNTDTQYF

j_gene: TRBJ1-2
d_gene: NA
v_gene: TRBV20-1
CDR3aa: CSARGGAYGYTF